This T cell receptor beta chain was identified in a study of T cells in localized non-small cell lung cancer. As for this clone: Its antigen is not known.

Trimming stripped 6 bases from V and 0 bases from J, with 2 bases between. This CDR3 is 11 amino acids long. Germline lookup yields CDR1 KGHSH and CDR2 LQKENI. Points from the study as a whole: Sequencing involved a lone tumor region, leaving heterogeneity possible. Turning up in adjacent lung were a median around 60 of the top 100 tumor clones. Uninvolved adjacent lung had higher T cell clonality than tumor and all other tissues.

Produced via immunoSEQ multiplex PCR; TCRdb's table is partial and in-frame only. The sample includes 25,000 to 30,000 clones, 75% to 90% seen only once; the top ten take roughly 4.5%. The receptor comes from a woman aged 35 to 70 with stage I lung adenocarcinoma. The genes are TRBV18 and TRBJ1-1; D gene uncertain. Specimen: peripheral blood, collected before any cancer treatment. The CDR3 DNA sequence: TGTGCCAGCTCTGTGAACACTGAAGCTTTCTTT. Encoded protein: CASSVNTEAFF.